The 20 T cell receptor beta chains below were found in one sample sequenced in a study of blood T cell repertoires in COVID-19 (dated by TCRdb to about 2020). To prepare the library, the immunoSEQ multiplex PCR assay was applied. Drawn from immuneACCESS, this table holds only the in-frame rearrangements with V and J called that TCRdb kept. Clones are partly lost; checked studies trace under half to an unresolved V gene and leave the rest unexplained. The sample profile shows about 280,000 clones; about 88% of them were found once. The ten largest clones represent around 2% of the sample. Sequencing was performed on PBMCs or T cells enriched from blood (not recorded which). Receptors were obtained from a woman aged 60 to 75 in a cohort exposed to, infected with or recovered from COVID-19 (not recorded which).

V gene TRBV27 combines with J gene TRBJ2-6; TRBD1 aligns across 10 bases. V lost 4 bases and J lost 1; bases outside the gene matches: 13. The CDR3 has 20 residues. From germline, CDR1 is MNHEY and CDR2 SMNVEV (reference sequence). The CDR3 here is CASSSPTGTGDRSGANVLTF. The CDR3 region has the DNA TGTGCCAGCAGTTCCCCAACCGGGACAGGGGATCGGTCTGGGGCCAACGTCCTGACTTTC.

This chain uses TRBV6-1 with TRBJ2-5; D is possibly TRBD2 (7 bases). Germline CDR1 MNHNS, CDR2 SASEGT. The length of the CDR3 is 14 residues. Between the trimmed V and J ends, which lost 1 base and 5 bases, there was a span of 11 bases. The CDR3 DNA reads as TGTGCCAGCAGTGAAGGCGGGGGCTGGGAGACCCAGTACTTC. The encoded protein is CASSEGGGWETQYF.

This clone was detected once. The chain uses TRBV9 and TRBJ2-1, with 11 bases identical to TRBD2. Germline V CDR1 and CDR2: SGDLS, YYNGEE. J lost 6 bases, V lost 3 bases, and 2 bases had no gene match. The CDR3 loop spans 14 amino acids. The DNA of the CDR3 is TGTGCCAGCAGCGGTAGCGGGAGGGCCAATGAGCAGTTCTTC. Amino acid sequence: CASSGSGRANEQFF.

The DNA of the CDR3 is TGCAGTGCTAGTTTGGGGGGAAGCACAGATACGCAGTATTTT. Translating it yields CSASLGGSTDTQYF. The chain joins TRBV20-1 to TRBJ2-3, with D perhaps matching TRBD2 (6 bases). The CDR3 covers 14 residues. V was clipped by 3 bases and J by 0 bases, with 10 bases between them. Germline CDR1 reads DFQATT; CDR2 reads SNEGSKA (reference sequence).

The DNA for the CDR3 is TGTGCCAGCAGTGACCTCGGGGGTAATGAGCAGTTCTTC. This gives the protein CASSDLGGNEQFF. The rearrangement uses TRBV27 and TRBJ2-1; tentative D call: TRBD2 (6 bases). CDR3 length equals 13 residues. V gave up 5 bases and J gave up 7 bases, with 12 bases separating them. Germline CDR1 reads MNHEY; CDR2 reads SMNVEV (reference sequence).

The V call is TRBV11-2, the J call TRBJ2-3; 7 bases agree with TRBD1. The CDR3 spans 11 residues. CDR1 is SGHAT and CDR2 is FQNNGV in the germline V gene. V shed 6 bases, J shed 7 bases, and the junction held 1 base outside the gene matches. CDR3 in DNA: TGTGCCAGCAGACAGGGGAATACGCAGTATTTT. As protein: CASRQGNTQYF.

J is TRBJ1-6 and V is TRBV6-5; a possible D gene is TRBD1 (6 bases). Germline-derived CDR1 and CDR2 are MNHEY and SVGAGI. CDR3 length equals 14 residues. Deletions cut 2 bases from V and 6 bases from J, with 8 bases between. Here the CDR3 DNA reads TGTGCCAGCAGTTACACAGGGCTTAATTCACCCCTCCACTTT. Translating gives CASSYTGLNSPLHF.

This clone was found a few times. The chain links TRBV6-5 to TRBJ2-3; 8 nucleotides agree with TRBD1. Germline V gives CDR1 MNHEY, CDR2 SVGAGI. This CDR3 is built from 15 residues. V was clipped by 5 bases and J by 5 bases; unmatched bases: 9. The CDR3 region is CASSRQGPTVDTQYF. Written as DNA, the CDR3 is TGTGCCAGCAGTCGACAGGGGCCAACGGTAGATACGCAGTATTTT.

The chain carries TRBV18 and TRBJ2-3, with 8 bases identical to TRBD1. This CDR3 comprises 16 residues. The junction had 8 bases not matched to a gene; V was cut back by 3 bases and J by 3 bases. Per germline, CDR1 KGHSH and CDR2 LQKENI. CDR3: CASSPNGQGGTDTQYF. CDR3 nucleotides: TGTGCCAGCTCACCCAACGGACAGGGAGGAACAGATACGCAGTATTTT.

This chain's CDR3 is CASSPFGTSGNEQFF. CDR3 in DNA: TGTGCCAGCAGCCCCTTTGGAACTAGCGGTAATGAGCAGTTCTTC. The chain carries TRBV7-3 and TRBJ2-1; 8 bases fit TRBD2. The CDR3 is made up of 15 amino acids. Germline V gene lookup returns CDR1 SGHTA and CDR2 FQGTGA. J was trimmed by 7 bases and V by 5 bases; bases with no gene match: 10.

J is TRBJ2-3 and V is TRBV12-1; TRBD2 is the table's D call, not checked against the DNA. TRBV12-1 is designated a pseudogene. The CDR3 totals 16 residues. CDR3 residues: CASSLELAGRADTQYF. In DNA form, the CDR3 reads TGTGCCAGCAGCTTAGAGCTAGCGGGACGGGCAGATACGCAGTATTTT.

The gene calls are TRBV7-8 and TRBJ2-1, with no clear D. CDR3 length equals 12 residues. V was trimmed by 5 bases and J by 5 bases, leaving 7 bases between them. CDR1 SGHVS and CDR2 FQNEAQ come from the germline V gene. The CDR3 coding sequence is TGTGCCAGCAGCCATACAAACAATGAGCAGTTCTTC. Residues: CASSHTNNEQFF.

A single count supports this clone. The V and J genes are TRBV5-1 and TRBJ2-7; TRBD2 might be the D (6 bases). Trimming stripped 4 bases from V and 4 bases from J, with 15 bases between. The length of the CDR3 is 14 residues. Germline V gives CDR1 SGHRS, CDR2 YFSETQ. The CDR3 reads CASSPGGPPYEQYF. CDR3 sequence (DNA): TGCGCCAGCAGCCCTGGAGGGCCCCCTTACGAGCAGTACTTC.

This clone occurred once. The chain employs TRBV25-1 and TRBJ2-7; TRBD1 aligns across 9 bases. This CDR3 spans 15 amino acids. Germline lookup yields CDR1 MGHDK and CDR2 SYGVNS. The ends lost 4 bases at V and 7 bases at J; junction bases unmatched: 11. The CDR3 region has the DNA TGTGCCAGCAGTGGGACCCGGGACAGGGAAAGGGAGCAGTACTTC. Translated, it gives CASSGTRDREREQYF.

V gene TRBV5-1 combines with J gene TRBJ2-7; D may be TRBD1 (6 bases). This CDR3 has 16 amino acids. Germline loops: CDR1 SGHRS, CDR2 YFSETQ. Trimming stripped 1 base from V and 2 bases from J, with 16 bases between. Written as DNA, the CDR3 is TGCGCCAGCAGCTTGAATCCAGGACAGATTACCTACGAGCAGTACTTC. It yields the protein CASSLNPGQITYEQYF. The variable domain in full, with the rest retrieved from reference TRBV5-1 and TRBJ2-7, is KAGVTQTPRYLIKTRGQQVTLSCSPISGHRSVSWYQQTPGQGLQFLFEYFSETQRNKGNFPGRFSGRQFSNSRSEMNVSTLELGDSALYLCASSLNPGQITYEQYFGPGTRLTVT.

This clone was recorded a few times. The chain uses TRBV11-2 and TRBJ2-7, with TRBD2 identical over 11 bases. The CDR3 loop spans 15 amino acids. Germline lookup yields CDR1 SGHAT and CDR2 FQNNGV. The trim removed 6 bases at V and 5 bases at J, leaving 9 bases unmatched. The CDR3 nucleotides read TGTGCCAGCAGACCAACTAGCGGGGGAATGGACGAGCAGTACTTC. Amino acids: CASRPTSGGMDEQYF.

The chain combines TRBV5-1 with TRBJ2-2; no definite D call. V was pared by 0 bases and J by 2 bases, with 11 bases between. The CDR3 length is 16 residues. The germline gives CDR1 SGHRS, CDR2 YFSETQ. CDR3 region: CASSLAEKGNTGELFF. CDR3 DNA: TGCGCCAGCAGCTTGGCGGAGAAAGGTAACACCGGGGAGCTGTTTTTT.

The CDR3, as DNA: TGCGCCAGCAGCCCCGTCAGGGGTTATTCACCCCTCCACTTT. Translation gives CASSPVRGYSPLHF. This chain joins TRBV5-1 and TRBJ1-6; possible D gene TRBD1, 6 bases. The V gene's germline CDR1 is SGHRS and CDR2 YFSETQ. This CDR3 is built from 14 residues. Trimming removed 4 bases from V and 8 bases from J, with 13 bases in between. Supplemented by reference TRBV5-1 and TRBJ1-6, the full variable domain reads KAGVTQTPRYLIKTRGQQVTLSCSPISGHRSVSWYQQTPGQGLQFLFEYFSETQRNKGNFPGRFSGRQFSNSRSEMNVSTLELGDSALYLCASSPVRGYSPLHFGNGTRLTVT.

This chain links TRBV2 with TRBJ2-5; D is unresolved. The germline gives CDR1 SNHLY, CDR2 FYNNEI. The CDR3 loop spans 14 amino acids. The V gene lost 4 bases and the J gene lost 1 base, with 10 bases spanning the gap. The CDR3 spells CASSARLGQETQYF. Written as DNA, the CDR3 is TGTGCCAGCAGTGCTCGTCTAGGCCAAGAGACCCAGTACTTC.

The CDR3 protein is CASSKTGAGELFF. CDR3 coding DNA: TGTGCCAGCAGCAAGACGGGGGCCGGGGAGCTGTTTTTT. The rearrangement links TRBV3-1 (or the pseudogene TRBV3-2) to TRBJ2-2, with D possibly being TRBD2 (6 bases). The CDR3 consists of 13 residues. V lost 5 bases and J 6 bases, leaving 10 bases between the germline ends. CDR1 and CDR2 from the germline V gene are LGHDT and YNNKEL (reference sequence).